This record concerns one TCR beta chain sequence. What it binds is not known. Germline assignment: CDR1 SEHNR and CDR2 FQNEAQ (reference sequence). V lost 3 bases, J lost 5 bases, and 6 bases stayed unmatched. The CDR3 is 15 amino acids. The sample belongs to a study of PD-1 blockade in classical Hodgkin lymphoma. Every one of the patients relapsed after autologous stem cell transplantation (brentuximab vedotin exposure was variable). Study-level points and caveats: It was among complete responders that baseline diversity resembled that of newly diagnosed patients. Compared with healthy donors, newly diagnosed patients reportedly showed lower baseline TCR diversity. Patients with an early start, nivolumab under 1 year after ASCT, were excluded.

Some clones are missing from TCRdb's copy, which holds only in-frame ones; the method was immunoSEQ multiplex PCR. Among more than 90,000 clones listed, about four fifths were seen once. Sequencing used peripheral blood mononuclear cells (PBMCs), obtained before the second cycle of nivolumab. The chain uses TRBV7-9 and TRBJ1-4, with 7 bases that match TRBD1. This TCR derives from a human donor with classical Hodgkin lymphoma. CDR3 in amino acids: CASSFAGTENEKLFF. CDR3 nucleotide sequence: TGTGCCAGCAGCTTTGCCGGGACAGAGAATGAAAAACTGTTTTTT.